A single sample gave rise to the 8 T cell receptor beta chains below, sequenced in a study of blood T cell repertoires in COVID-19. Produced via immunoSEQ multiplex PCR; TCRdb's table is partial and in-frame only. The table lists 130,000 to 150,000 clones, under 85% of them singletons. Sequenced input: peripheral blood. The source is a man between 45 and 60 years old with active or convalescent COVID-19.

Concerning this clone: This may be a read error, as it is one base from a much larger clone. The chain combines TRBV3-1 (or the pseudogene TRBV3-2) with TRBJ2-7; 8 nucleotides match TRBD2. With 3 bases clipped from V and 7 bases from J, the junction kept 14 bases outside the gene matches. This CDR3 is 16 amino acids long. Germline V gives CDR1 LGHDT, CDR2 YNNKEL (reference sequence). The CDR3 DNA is TGTGCCAGCAGCCAGTCAGACACTAGCGGATTCTATGAGCAGTACTTC. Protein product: CASSQSDTSGFYEQYF.

CDR3 sequence (DNA): TGTGCCTGGAGTCTACCGACAGGGACAGGGAGCGAAAAACTGTTTTTT. Encoded protein: CAWSLPTGTGSEKLFF. The chain carries TRBV30 and TRBJ1-4, with 9 bases lining up with TRBD1. V gave up 2 bases and J gave up 8 bases; unmatched junction bases: 12. Germline CDR1 GTSNPN, CDR2 SVGIG (reference sequence). The CDR3 totals 16 residues.

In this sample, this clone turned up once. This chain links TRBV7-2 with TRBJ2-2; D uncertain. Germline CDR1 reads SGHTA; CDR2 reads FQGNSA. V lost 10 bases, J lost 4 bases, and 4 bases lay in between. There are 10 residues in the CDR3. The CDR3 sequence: CATGTGELFF. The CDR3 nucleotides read TGTGCCACAGGCACCGGGGAGCTGTTTTTT.

CDR3 loop: CASRPGLFGSSSYNEQFF. The DNA of the CDR3 is TGTGCCAGTAGGCCAGGACTCTTCGGGAGTAGCTCCTACAATGAGCAGTTCTTC. The chain recombines TRBV19 with TRBJ2-1, with D perhaps matching TRBD2 (6 bases). The length of the CDR3 is 18 residues. V lost 6 bases, J lost 0 bases, and 21 bases lay in between. Germline CDR1 and CDR2: LNHDA and SQIVND (reference sequence).

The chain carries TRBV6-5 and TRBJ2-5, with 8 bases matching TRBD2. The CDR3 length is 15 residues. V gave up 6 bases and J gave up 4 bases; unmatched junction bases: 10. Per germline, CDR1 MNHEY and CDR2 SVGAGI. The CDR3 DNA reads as TGTGCCAGCAGAACGGGGCTAGCGGGCCTAGAGACCCAGTACTTC. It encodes CASRTGLAGLETQYF.

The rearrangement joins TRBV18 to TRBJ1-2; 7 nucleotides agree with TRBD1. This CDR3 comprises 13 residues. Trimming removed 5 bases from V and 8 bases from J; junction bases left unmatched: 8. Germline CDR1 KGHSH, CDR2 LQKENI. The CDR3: CASSMGQMGGYTF. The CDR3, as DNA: TGTGCCAGCTCAATGGGACAGATGGGAGGCTACACCTTC.

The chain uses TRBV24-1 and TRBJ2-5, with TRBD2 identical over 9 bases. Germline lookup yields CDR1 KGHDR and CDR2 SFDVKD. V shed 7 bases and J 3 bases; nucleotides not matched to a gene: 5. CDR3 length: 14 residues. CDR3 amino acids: CATSPIAGEETQYF. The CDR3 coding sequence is TGTGCCACCAGCCCTATAGCGGGAGAAGAGACCCAGTACTTC.

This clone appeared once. The CDR3 DNA reads as TGCGCCAGCAGCCCAGGACAAACCAGGAGCACAGATACGCAGTATTTT. Protein: CASSPGQTRSTDTQYF. J is TRBJ2-3 and V is TRBV5-1; D perhaps matches TRBD1 (5 bases). Trimming shortened V by 4 bases and J by 0 bases, and 15 bases separated the two germline ends. The CDR3 consists of 16 residues. The germline V gene has CDR1 SGHRS and CDR2 YFSETQ.